The 16 T cell receptor beta chains in this list originate from one sample, sequenced in a study of blood T cell repertoires in COVID-19. Generated by immunoSEQ multiplex PCR, the TCRdb table keeps only in-frame clones and is missing some. The table shows roughly 240,000 clones, with roughly 82% occurring only once. The sequencing sample was made of peripheral blood. The source of these receptors is a woman in her 70s with acute or convalescent COVID-19.

This rearrangement joins TRBV19 to TRBJ1-5; 7 positions match TRBD1. This CDR3 region has 14 residues. V dropped 5 bases and J dropped 9; count of bases not matched to a gene: 10. Looked up from germline, CDR1 is LNHDA and CDR2 is SQIVND (reference sequence). The CDR3 loop reads CASSSAQGFGPQHF. The CDR3 bases are TGTGCCAGTAGTTCCGCACAGGGGTTCGGGCCCCAGCATTTT.

This clone was detected a few times. The V and J genes are TRBV18 and TRBJ2-7; 7 nucleotides agree with TRBD1. The length of the CDR3 is 14 residues. Per germline, CDR1 KGHSH and CDR2 LQKENI. V shed 3 bases and J 2 bases; nucleotides not matched to a gene: 4. CDR3 sequence: CASSPLTGPYEQYF. CDR3 DNA: TGTGCCAGCTCACCCTTGACAGGGCCCTACGAGCAGTACTTC. Supplemented by reference TRBV18 and TRBJ2-7, the full variable domain reads NAGVMQNPRHLVRRRGQEARLRCSPMKGHSHVYWYRQLPEEGLKFMVYLQKENIIDESGMPKERFSAEFPKEGPSILRIQQVVRGDSAAYFCASSPLTGPYEQYFGPGTRLTVT.

Note on this clone: One end of the junction is discordant with germline, which a read error may explain. The genes are TRBV30 and TRBJ2-3; a possible D gene is TRBD2 (5 bases). This CDR3 region has 13 residues. Germline CDR1 reads GTSNPN; CDR2 reads SVGIG (reference sequence). CDR3 DNA: TGTGCCTGGAGTCCGTCTAGTCGGGATACGCAGTGTTTT. Residues: CAWSPSSRDTQCF.

This clone was found once. The gene calls are TRBV12-3 or TRBV12-4 and TRBJ2-7; no reliable D call. V dropped 1 base and J dropped 3 bases, with 7 bases sitting between them. This CDR3 region has 13 residues. This chain's CDR3 is CASSLVAGYEQYF. CDR3 DNA: TGTGCCAGCAGTTTAGTGGCAGGCTACGAGCAGTACTTC.

The rearrangement links TRBV28 to TRBJ1-3; 7 bases map to TRBD1. The V gene end was trimmed by 3 bases and the J gene end by 0 bases; junction bases not matched to a gene: 8. Germline lookup yields CDR1 MDHEN and CDR2 SYDVKM. The CDR3 totals 17 residues. In nucleotides, the CDR3 is TGTGCCAGCAGTTTCTCCGGGACAGCAATCTCTGGAAACACCATATATTTT. This sequence encodes CASSFSGTAISGNTIYF.

The chain uses TRBV19 and TRBJ2-1; 11 bases map to TRBD2. The germline V gene has CDR1 LNHDA and CDR2 SQIVND (reference sequence). This CDR3 contains 14 residues. V lost 6 bases and J lost 12; bases outside the gene matches: 10. CDR3 in DNA: TGTGCCAGTAGCAGGGTAGCGGGGGGGATAGGGCAGTTCTTC. Translating gives CASSRVAGGIGQFF.

This clone appeared a few times. The chain links TRBV9 to TRBJ2-7; the D gene is possibly TRBD2 (6 bases). Germline assignment: CDR1 SGDLS and CDR2 YYNGEE. Trimming removed 2 bases at V and 6 bases at J, with 15 bases between. CDR3 length: 14 residues. Here the CDR3 DNA reads TGTGCCAGCAGCGTGGGGATTGGAGGGGTCGAGCAGTACTTC. Translation: CASSVGIGGVEQYF.

This rearrangement joins TRBV5-1 to TRBJ2-7; no clear D gene. This CDR3 region has 13 residues. CDR1 is SGHRS and CDR2 is YFSETQ in the germline V gene. The V end lost 0 bases, the J end lost 5 bases, and 9 bases lay between the germline ends. As DNA, the CDR3 is TGCGCCAGCAGCTTGGAACTAACCGACGAGCAGTACTTC. This sequence encodes CASSLELTDEQYF.

The V and J genes are TRBV18 and TRBJ1-5; D unclear. Germline V gene data show CDR1 as KGHSH and CDR2 as LQKENI. This CDR3 is built from 13 residues. V was shortened by 3 bases and J by 5 bases, with 8 bases between the two germline ends. DNA of the CDR3: TGTGCCAGCTCACCGGCAGTCGATCAGCCCCAGCATTTT. Translating gives CASSPAVDQPQHF.

The chain carries TRBV6-5 and TRBJ2-5; TRBD1 agrees at 7 bases. Germline-derived CDR1 and CDR2 are MNHEY and SVGAGI. Trimming removed 8 bases from V and 2 bases from J; junction bases left unmatched: 2. The CDR3 sequence is 12 residues long. The CDR3 sequence is CASQGQQETQYF. In DNA, the CDR3 is TGTGCCAGCCAGGGACAGCAAGAGACCCAGTACTTC.

V gene TRBV27 combines with J gene TRBJ1-2, with D maybe TRBD1 (5 bases). Trimming shortened V by 6 bases and J by 8 bases, and 16 bases separated the two germline ends. CDR3 length: 13 amino acids. Germline V gene data show CDR1 as MNHEY and CDR2 as SMNVEV (reference sequence). The CDR3 nucleotides read TGTGCCAGCAGCCCCTCGGGGGGGTTCGGCTACACCTTC. Translation: CASSPSGGFGYTF.

This clone was observed a few times. The rearrangement links TRBV6-1 to TRBJ1-2, with D unresolved. CDR1 and CDR2 (germline): MNHNS, SASEGT. Trimming stripped 2 bases from V and 6 bases from J, with 13 bases between. The CDR3 is 14 residues long. The CDR3: CASSEIGRSDGYTF. The CDR3, as DNA: TGTGCCAGCAGTGAAATCGGCAGGTCGGATGGCTACACCTTC.

V and J are TRBV6-5 and TRBJ1-1, with 8 bases fitting TRBD1. CDR1 is MNHEY, CDR2 SVGAGI, per germline. CDR3 length equals 14 residues. The J segment lost 1 base and the V segment lost 5 bases, leaving 3 bases of the junction unmatched. Here the CDR3 reads CASSRQGANTEAFF. DNA of the CDR3: TGTGCCAGCAGTCGGCAGGGGGCGAACACTGAAGCTTTCTTT.

CDR3 sequence reads: CASSQGQGANEKLFF. The CDR3 DNA sequence: TGCGCCAGCAGCCAAGGCCAAGGGGCTAATGAAAAACTGTTTTTT. The rearrangement joins TRBV4-3 to TRBJ1-4; perhaps TRBD1 as D (5 bases). The CDR3 extends over 15 amino acids. Trimming stripped 1 base from V and 3 bases from J, with 9 bases between. Germline CDR1 LGHNA, CDR2 YSLEER.

V usage is TRBV29-1 and J usage is TRBJ1-1; TRBD1 is a possible D gene (5 bases). The CDR3 loop spans 15 amino acids. Looked up from germline, CDR1 is SQVTM and CDR2 is ANQGSEA. Trimming stripped 3 bases from V and 3 bases from J, with 17 bases between. The CDR3, as DNA: TGCAGCGTTGAGACAGTGCGTAAGGGTTACACTGAAGCTTTCTTT. Encoded protein: CSVETVRKGYTEAFF.

V is TRBV4-3 and J is TRBJ2-1; TRBD1 matches 7 bases. The V and J ends lost 3 bases and 0 bases, in that order; junction bases with no gene match: 5. The CDR3 totals 16 residues. Per germline, CDR1 LGHNA and CDR2 YSLEER. The CDR3 loop is CASSQYRDSSYNEQFF. Here the CDR3 DNA reads TGCGCCAGCAGCCAGTACCGGGACAGCTCCTACAATGAGCAGTTCTTC.